These 8 T cell receptor beta chains were all obtained from the same sample, sequenced in a study of blood T cell repertoires in COVID-19. TCRdb keeps only in-frame clones here, not all; method: immunoSEQ multiplex PCR. The repertoire holds under 85,000 clones, approximately 86% seen once, with 16% in the top ten. The sequenced sample consisted of peripheral blood. The origin of the receptors is a man aged 35 to 55 with COVID-19, enrolled during active disease.

The rearrangement links TRBV28 to TRBJ1-2, with D possibly matching TRBD1 (5 bases). This CDR3 spans 14 amino acids. CDR1 is MDHEN, CDR2 SYDVKM, per germline. Trimming removed 1 base at V and 0 bases at J, with 6 bases between. CDR3 DNA sequence: TGTGCCAGCAGTTTATCAGGGACTAACTATGGCTACACCTTC. Translation: CASSLSGTNYGYTF.

V is TRBV5-1 and J is TRBJ2-2, with D possibly being TRBD2 (5 bases). Germline assignment: CDR1 SGHRS and CDR2 YFSETQ. Trimming shortened V by 1 base and J by 5 bases, and 12 bases separated the two germline ends. The CDR3 loop spans 15 amino acids. CDR3 in amino acids: CASSLTVRGTGELFF. The CDR3 bases are TGCGCCAGCAGCTTGACCGTTCGGGGAACCGGGGAGCTGTTTTTT.

The chain recombines TRBV4-1 with TRBJ2-5; D gene unclear. CDR1 MGHRA and CDR2 YSYEKL come from the germline V gene. This CDR3 region has 14 residues. V gave up 0 bases and J gave up 6 bases, with 11 bases separating them. DNA of the CDR3: TGCGCCAGCAGCCAAGAGACACCGCCCAAGACCCAGTACTTC. Translated, it gives CASSQETPPKTQYF.

The chain joins TRBV30 to TRBJ1-5, with a tentative D call TRBD1 (6 bases). Germline CDR1 and CDR2: GTSNPN and SVGIG (reference sequence). CDR3 length equals 14 residues. Trimming pared 5 bases from V and 3 bases from J, leaving 14 bases between. This chain's CDR3 is CAWGGGVDNQPQHF. The CDR3 region has the DNA TGTGCCTGGGGAGGGGGGGTAGACAATCAGCCCCAGCATTTT.

A few counts support this clone. The J gene is TRBJ1-1, the V gene TRBV3-1 (or the pseudogene TRBV3-2); D is uncertain. This CDR3 contains 14 residues. V lost 4 bases and J 1 base, leaving 10 bases between the germline ends. Germline V lookup: CDR1 LGHDT, CDR2 YNNKEL (reference sequence). CDR3 in DNA: TGTGCCAGCAGCCCTTACGGTAGGAACACTGAAGCTTTCTTT. It codes for CASSPYGRNTEAFF.

The CDR3 loop reads CASSQKLNGYNEQFF. The CDR3 DNA sequence: TGCGCCAGCAGCCAGAAACTGAACGGGTACAATGAGCAGTTCTTC. J is TRBJ2-1 and V is TRBV4-1; D is undetermined. Germline loops: CDR1 MGHRA, CDR2 YSYEKL. There are 15 residues in the CDR3. Trimming took 3 bases from V and 4 from J, leaving 13 bases between them.

Only a few counts were recorded for this clone. The gene calls are TRBV9 and TRBJ2-2, with D uncertain. The CDR3 length is 13 residues. The V gene's germline CDR1 is SGDLS and CDR2 YYNGEE. Trimming stripped 2 bases from V and 6 bases from J, with 8 bases between. The CDR3: CASSVSSPGELFF. The CDR3 DNA follows: TGTGCCAGCAGCGTCTCAAGCCCCGGGGAGCTGTTTTTT. The full variable domain, in which reference TRBV9 and TRBJ2-2 provide the parts outside the CDR3, is DSGVTQTPKHLITATGQRVTLRCSPRSGDLSVYWYQQSLDQGLQFLIQYYNGEERAKGNILERFSAQQFPDLHSELNLSSLELGDSALYFCASSVSSPGELFFGEGSRLTVL.

The rearrangement joins TRBV30 to TRBJ2-7; 7 bases align to TRBD1. Germline V gene lookup returns CDR1 GTSNPN and CDR2 SVGIG (reference sequence). With V trimmed by 5 bases and J by 7 bases, 8 bases remained unmatched. The CDR3 spans 12 residues. CDR3 bases: TGTGCCTGGGAGACAGGGCTGAAAGAGCAGTACTTC. It translates to CAWETGLKEQYF. Based on the CDR3 plus reference TRBV30 and TRBJ2-7, the full variable domain is SQTIHQWPATLVQPVGSPLSLECTVEGTSNPNLYWYRQAAGRGLQLLFYSVGIGQISSEVPQNLSASRPQDRQFILSSKKLLLSDSGFYLCAWETGLKEQYFGPGTRLTVT.